This entry concerns a single TCR beta chain. Its antigen remains unknown. The 5'RACE method, run with constant-segment primers, produced TCR alpha and TCR beta cDNA libraries (carrying sample barcodes and UMIs). A single record per CDR3 protein comes from TCRdb applying MiXCR to the 5' RACE reads. The table lists 85,000 to 130,000 distinct CDR3 sequences, about a sixth of them singletons. Germline V gene sequence: CDR1 SGHRS, CDR2 YFSETQ. Trimming removed 4 bases from V and 3 bases from J, with 8 bases in between. This CDR3 region has 13 residues. This sample was included in a study of T-cell memory formation after mild COVID-19. Study-level background: TCR clusters were mostly donor specific.

Study results and caveats: Researchers found some responding clones in pre-infection memory, a sign that cross-reactive memory joined. CD4/CD8 balance characterized clones contracting day 15 to 85, and CD4+ skew characterized later expanders.

This clonotype originated in an adult woman who had mild COVID-19 (a few samples of this study predate the infection). Cell type and time point are not known. The rearrangement joins TRBV5-1 to TRBJ2-1, with a possible D match to TRBD1 (5 bases). The sample consisted of PBMCs or a T cell subset sorted from them (not recorded which). The CDR3 bases are TGCGCCAGCAGCGGGGCCAACTACAATGAGCAGTTCTTC. This sequence encodes CASSGANYNEQFF.